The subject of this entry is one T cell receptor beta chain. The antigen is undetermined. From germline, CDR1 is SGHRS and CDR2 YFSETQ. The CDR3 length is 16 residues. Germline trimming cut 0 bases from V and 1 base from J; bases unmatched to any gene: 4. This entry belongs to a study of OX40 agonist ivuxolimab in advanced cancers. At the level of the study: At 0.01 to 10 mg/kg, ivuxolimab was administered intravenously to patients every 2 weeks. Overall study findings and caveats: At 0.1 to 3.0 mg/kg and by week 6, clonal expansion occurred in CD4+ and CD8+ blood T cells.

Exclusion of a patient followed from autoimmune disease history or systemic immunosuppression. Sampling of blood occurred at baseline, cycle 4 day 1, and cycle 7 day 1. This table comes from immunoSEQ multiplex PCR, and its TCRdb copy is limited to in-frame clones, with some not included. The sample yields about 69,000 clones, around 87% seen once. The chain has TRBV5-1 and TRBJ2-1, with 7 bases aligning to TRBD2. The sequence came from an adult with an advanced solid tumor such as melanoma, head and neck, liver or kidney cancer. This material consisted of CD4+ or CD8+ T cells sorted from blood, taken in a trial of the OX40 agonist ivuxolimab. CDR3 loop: CASSLGAGESYNEQFF. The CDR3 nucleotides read TGCGCCAGCAGCTTGGGTGCGGGAGAATCCTACAATGAGCAGTTCTTC. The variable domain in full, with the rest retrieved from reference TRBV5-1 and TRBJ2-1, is KAGVTQTPRYLIKTRGQQVTLSCSPISGHRSVSWYQQTPGQGLQFLFEYFSETQRNKGNFPGRFSGRQFSNSRSEMNVSTLELGDSALYLCASSLGAGESYNEQFFGPGTRLTVL.